The 11 T cell receptor beta chains below were found in one sample sequenced in a study of CD8 T cells in ankylosing spondylitis (dated by TCRdb to 2015 to 2018). The library relied on 5' RACE. These reads were obtained on an Illumina HiSeq 2500. The raw public data were reprocessed by TCRdb itself: fastp quality trimming at Q25, MiXCR clonotype calling, in-frame beta chains only. Rows merge per CDR3 protein into single entries with the most common DNA and genes. The sample has roughly 700,000 distinct CDR3 sequences on record, around 20% of them singletons. Of the sample, under 20% is held by the ten largest clones. For these TCRs, the target antigens are not known. Study-level results and caveats: Blood from ankylosing spondylitis patients appeared to be characterized by a TCR beta motif composed of about eight highly homologous amino acid variants.

Sequenced sample: blood, either unsorted or a sorted T cell fraction (not recorded which). The receptors come from a male donor with ankylosing spondylitis.

This clonotype was counted between two and nine times. V is TRBV29-1 and J is TRBJ1-2; 7 nucleotides line up with TRBD1. V dropped 7 bases and J dropped 0; count of bases not matched to a gene: 5. The CDR3 is 13 amino acids. CDR1 is SQVTM, CDR2 ANQGSEA, per germline. The CDR3 DNA follows: TGCAGCGCCGAAGACAGGGCTAACTATGGCTACACCTTC. It encodes CSAEDRANYGYTF.

The chain couples TRBV28 to TRBJ2-7, with 10 nucleotides matching TRBD2. Germline V lookup: CDR1 MDHEN, CDR2 SYDVKM. This CDR3 has 16 amino acids. Unmatched junction bases numbered 15, after V lost 8 bases and J lost 5 bases. The CDR3 protein is CASAVGGAGGPDEQYF. The CDR3 region has the DNA TGTGCCAGCGCTGTGGGGGGAGCGGGAGGGCCTGACGAGCAGTACTTC.

The V gene is TRBV27, the J gene TRBJ2-3, with 12 bases lining up with TRBD2. Germline CDR1 and CDR2: MNHEY and SMNVEV (reference sequence). The CDR3 runs 16 residues. The V and J ends lost 7 bases and 7 bases, in that order; junction bases with no gene match: 12. CDR3 region: CASTTPPSGRGNTQYF. As DNA, the CDR3 is TGTGCCAGCACCACTCCCCCTAGCGGGAGGGGAAATACGCAGTATTTT.

The chain joins TRBV6-1 to TRBJ1-6; D is unclear. The CDR3 totals 13 residues. CDR1 is MNHNS, CDR2 SASEGT, per germline. V was shortened by 11 bases and J by 5 bases, with 13 bases between the two germline ends. CDR3 sequence reads: CASEGANNSPLHF. The CDR3 DNA follows: TGTGCCTCCGAGGGCGCAAATAATTCACCCCTCCACTTT.

This clonotype was found many times. The CDR3 reads CASSLGVDNEQFF. The CDR3 nucleotides are TGCGCCAGCAGCTTGGGAGTCGACAATGAGCAGTTCTTC. The V call is TRBV5-1, the J call TRBJ2-1; D remains unclear. V dropped 0 bases and J dropped 5 bases, with 6 bases sitting between them. CDR3 length equals 13 residues. Germline V gene lookup returns CDR1 SGHRS and CDR2 YFSETQ. The full variable domain, rest sourced from reference TRBV5-1 and TRBJ2-1, is KAGVTQTPRYLIKTRGQQVTLSCSPISGHRSVSWYQQTPGQGLQFLFEYFSETQRNKGNFPGRFSGRQFSNSRSEMNVSTLELGDSALYLCASSLGVDNEQFFGPGTRLTVL.

The J gene is TRBJ1-2, the V gene TRBV15, with D possibly matching TRBD1 (6 bases). This CDR3 is built from 14 residues. CDR1 and CDR2 from the germline V gene are LNHNV and YYDKDF (reference sequence). The ends were cut back, 0 bases at V and 8 bases at J, with 13 bases in the middle. CDR3 amino acids: CATSRDGGPGGYTF. DNA of the CDR3: TGTGCCACCAGCAGAGATGGGGGGCCAGGCGGCTACACCTTC.

This clonotype was observed a few times. The V call is TRBV6-6, the J call TRBJ1-2; 9 nucleotides line up with TRBD1. The germline CDR1 and CDR2 sequences are MNHNY and SVGAGI (reference sequence). The J segment lost 4 bases and the V segment lost 6 bases, leaving 3 bases of the junction unmatched. The CDR3 loop spans 13 amino acids. Here the CDR3 DNA reads TGTGCCAGCAGCCGGGACAGGGTCTATGGCTACACCTTC. This codes for CASSRDRVYGYTF.

This clonotype appeared many times. The chain couples TRBV7-9 to TRBJ1-1, with TRBD1 as a possible D gene (6 bases). This CDR3 spans 14 amino acids. The V gene lost 1 base and the J gene lost 8 bases, with 14 bases spanning the gap. In germline, CDR1 is SEHNR, CDR2 FQNEAQ (reference sequence). CDR3 nucleotide sequence: TGTGCCAGCAGCTTAGGGCAGGGACACCAAGAAGCTTTCTTT. It yields the protein CASSLGQGHQEAFF. The full variable domain, with the rest looked up from reference TRBV7-9 and TRBJ1-1, is DTGVSQNPRHKITKRGQNVTFRCDPISEHNRLYWYRQTLGQGPEFLTYFQNEAQLEKSRLLSDRFSAERPKGSFSTLEIQRTEQGDSAMYLCASSLGQGHQEAFFGQGTRLTVV.

This clonotype has more than one count but fewer than ten. The genes are TRBV10-3 and TRBJ2-2; no definite D call. V shed 6 bases and J shed 1 base, with 21 bases lying between them. This CDR3 region has 18 residues. Germline assignment: CDR1 ENHRY and CDR2 SYGVKD. The CDR3 DNA sequence: TGTGCCATCAGGGGTCTTGTAGGGAACAGCGAGAACACCGGGGAGCTGTTTTTT. Protein: CAIRGLVGNSENTGELFF.

This clonotype was found many times. This chain connects TRBV4-3 to TRBJ1-4; D not certain. V was clipped by 4 bases and J by 8 bases, with 17 bases between them. This CDR3 is 15 amino acids long. In germline, CDR1 is LGHNA, CDR2 YSLEER. The CDR3 bases are TGCGCCAGCAGCCTGGGTGGAGGGCCATCGGAAAAACTGTTTTTT. Encoded protein: CASSLGGGPSEKLFF.

This clonotype was observed many times. This chain uses TRBV7-8 with TRBJ2-1; D not resolved. From germline, CDR1 is SGHVS and CDR2 FQNEAQ. With 4 bases removed from V and 0 bases from J, the gap between germline ends came to 10 bases. This CDR3 has 15 residues. CDR3 residues: CASSYDGNSYNEQFF. The CDR3 nucleotides read TGTGCCAGCAGCTACGACGGAAACTCCTACAATGAGCAGTTCTTC.